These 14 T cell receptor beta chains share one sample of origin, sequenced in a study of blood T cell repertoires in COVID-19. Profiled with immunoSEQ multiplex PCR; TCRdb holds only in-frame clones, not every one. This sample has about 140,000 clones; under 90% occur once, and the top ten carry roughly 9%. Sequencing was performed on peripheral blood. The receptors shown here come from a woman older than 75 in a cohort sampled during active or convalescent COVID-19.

The CDR3 DNA reads as TGCGCCAGCAGCTTCGATGACCCACGTCAGGGGCAGTTCTTC. Translated: CASSFDDPRQGQFF. J is TRBJ2-1 and V is TRBV5-1; possible D gene TRBD1, 5 bases. There are 14 residues in the CDR3. In germline, CDR1 is SGHRS, CDR2 YFSETQ. Trimming shortened V by 2 bases and J by 12 bases, and 18 bases separated the two germline ends.

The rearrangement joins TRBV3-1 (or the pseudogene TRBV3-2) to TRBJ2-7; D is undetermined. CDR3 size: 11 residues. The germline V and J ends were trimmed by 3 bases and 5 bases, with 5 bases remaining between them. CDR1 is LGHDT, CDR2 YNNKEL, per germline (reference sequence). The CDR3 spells CASSQGDEQYF. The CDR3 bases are TGTGCCAGCAGCCAGGGCGACGAGCAGTACTTC.

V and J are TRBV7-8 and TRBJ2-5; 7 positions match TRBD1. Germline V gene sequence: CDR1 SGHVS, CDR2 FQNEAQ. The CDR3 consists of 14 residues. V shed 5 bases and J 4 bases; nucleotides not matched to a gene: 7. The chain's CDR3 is CASSRDSGRETQYF. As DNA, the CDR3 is TGTGCCAGCAGCCGGGACAGTGGACGAGAGACCCAGTACTTC.

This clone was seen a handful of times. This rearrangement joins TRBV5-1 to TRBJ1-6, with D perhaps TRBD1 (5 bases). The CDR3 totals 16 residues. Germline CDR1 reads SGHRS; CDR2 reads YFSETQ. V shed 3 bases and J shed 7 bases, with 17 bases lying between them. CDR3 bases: TGCGCCAGCAGCTCCCTCTCTGGACATATAAATTCACCCCTCCACTTT. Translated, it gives CASSSLSGHINSPLHF.

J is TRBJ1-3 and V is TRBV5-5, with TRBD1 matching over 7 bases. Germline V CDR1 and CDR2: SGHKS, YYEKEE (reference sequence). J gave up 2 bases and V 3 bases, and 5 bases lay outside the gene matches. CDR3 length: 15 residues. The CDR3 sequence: CASSWTGGAGNTIYF. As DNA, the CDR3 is TGTGCCAGCAGCTGGACAGGAGGTGCTGGAAACACCATATATTTT.

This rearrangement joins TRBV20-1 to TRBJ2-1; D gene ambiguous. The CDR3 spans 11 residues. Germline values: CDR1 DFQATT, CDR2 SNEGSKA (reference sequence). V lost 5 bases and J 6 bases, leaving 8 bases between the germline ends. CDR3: CSAGYSNEQFF. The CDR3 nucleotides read TGCAGTGCTGGCTACAGCAATGAGCAGTTCTTC.

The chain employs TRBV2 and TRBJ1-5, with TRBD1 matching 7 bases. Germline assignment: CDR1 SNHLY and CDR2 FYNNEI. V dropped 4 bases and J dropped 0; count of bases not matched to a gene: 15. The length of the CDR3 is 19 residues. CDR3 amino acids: CASSGPGQPPLYSNQPQHF. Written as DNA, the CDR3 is TGTGCCAGCAGTGGACCGGGACAGCCTCCCCTATATAGCAATCAGCCCCAGCATTTT.

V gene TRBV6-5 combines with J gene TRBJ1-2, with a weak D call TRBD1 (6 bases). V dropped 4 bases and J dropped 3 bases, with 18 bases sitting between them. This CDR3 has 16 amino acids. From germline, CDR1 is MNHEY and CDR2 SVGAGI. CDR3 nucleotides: TGTGCCAGCAGTTTCCTCCGAGGGGGGGCGGACTATGGCTACACCTTC. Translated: CASSFLRGGADYGYTF.

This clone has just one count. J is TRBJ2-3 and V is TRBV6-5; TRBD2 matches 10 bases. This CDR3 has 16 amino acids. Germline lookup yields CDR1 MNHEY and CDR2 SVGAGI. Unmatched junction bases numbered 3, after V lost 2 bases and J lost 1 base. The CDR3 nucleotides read TGTGCCAGCAGTTACGATCTAGCGGGGGGCACAGATACGCAGTATTTT. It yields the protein CASSYDLAGGTDTQYF.

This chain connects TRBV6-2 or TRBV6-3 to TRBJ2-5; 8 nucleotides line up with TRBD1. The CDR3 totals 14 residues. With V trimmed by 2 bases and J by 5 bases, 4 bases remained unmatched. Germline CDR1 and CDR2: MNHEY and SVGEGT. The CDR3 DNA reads TGTGCCAGCAGTTACGAAACAGGGGGGGAGACCCAGTACTTC. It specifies CASSYETGGETQYF.

CDR3 nucleotide sequence: TGTGCCAGCAGCTTGTCAGGGCTCTATGGCTACACCTTC. The encoded protein is CASSLSGLYGYTF. This chain joins TRBV5-6 and TRBJ1-2; TRBD1 might be the D (5 bases). Germline V CDR1 and CDR2: SGHDT, YYEEEE. Trimming left V 1 base short and J 4 bases short, with 8 bases between. The CDR3 runs to 13 residues.

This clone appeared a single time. The CDR3 sequence: CASSLGGFATQYF. The CDR3 DNA sequence: TGTGCCAGCAGCTTAGGCGGGTTCGCGACCCAGTACTTC. The V call is TRBV7-2, the J call TRBJ2-5; possible D gene TRBD2, 5 bases. V gave up 1 base and J gave up 7 bases, with 10 bases separating them. The CDR3 is 13 amino acids. Looked up from germline, CDR1 is SGHTA and CDR2 is FQGNSA.

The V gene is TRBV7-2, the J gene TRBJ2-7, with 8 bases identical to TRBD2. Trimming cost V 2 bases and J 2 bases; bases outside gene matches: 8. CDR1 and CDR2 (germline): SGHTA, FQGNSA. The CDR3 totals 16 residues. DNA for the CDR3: TGTGCCAGCAGCTTAATAGGAGCGGGGGCTCCCTACGAGCAGTACGTC. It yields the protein CASSLIGAGAPYEQYV.

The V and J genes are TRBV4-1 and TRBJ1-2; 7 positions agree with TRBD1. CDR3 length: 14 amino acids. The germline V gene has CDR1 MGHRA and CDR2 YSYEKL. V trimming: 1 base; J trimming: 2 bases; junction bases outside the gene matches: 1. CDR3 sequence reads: CASSQGGQNYGYTF. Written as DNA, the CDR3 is TGCGCCAGCAGCCAAGGGGGACAGAACTATGGCTACACCTTC.